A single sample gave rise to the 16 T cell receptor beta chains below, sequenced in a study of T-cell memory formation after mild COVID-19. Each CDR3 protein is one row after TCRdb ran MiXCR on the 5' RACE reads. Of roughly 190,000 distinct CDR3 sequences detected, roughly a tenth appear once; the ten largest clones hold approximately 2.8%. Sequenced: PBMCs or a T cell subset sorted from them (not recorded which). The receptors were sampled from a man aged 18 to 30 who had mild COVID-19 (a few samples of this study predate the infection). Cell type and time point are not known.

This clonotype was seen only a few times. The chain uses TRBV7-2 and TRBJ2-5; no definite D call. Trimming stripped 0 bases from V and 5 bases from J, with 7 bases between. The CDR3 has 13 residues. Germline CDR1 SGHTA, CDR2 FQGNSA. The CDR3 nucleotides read TGTGCCAGCAGCTTAGCAGCGAGGGAGACCCAGTACTTC. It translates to CASSLAARETQYF. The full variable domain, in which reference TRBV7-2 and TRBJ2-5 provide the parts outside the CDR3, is GAGVSQSPSNKVTEKGKDVELRCDPISGHTALYWYRQSLGQGLEFLIYFQGNSAPDKSGLPSDRFSAERTGGSVSTLTIQRTQQEDSAVYLCASSLAARETQYFGPGTRLLVL.

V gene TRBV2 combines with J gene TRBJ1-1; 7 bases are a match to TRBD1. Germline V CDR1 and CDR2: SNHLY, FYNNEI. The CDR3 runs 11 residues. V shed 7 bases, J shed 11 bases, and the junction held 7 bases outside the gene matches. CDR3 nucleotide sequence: TGTGCCAGCAACAGGGGAGGGGCGGCTTTCTTT. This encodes CASNRGGAAFF.

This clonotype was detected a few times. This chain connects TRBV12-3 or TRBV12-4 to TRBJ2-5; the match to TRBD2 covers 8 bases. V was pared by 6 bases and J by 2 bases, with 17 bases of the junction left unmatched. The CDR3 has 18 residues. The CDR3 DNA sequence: TGTGCCAGCAGCCTGGCCGGGGGGGGGCCCACTAGGCAAGAGACCCAGTACTTC. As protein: CASSLAGGGPTRQETQYF.

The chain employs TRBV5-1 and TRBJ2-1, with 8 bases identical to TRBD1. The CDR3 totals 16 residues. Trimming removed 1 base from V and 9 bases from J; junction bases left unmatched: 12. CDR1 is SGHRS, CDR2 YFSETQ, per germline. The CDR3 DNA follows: TGCGCCAGCAGCTTGAGGGGGACTGGGACAGGTAGTGAGCAGTTCTTC. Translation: CASSLRGTGTGSEQFF.

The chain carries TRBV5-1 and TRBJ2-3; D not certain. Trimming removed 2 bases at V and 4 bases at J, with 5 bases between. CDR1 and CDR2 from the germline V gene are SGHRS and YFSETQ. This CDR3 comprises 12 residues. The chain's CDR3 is CASSFHSDTQYF. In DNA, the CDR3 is TGCGCCAGCAGCTTCCACTCAGATACGCAGTATTTT.

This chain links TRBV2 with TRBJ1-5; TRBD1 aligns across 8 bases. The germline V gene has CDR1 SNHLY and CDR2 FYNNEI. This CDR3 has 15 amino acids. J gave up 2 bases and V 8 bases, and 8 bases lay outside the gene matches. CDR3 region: CASQEDRVGNQPQHF. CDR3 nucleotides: TGTGCCAGCCAGGAGGACAGGGTAGGCAATCAGCCCCAGCATTTT.

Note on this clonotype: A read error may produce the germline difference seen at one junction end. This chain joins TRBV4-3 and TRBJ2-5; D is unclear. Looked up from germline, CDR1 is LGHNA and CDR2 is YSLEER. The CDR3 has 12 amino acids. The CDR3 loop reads CAISQDLGTQYF. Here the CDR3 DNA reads TGCGCCATCAGCCAAGATTTGGGGACCCAGTACTTC.

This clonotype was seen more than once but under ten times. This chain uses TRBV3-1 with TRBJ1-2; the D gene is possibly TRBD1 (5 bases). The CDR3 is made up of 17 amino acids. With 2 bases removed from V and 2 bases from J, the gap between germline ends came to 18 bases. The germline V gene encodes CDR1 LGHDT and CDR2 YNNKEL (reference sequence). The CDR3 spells CASSQLRFRDLNYGYTF. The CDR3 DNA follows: TGTGCCAGCAGCCAATTGAGGTTCCGGGACCTCAACTATGGCTACACCTTC.

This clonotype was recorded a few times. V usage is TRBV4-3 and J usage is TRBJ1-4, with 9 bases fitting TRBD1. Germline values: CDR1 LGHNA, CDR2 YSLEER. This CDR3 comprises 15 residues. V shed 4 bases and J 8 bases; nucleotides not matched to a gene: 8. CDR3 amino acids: CASSPGTGRYEKLFF. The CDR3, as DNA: TGCGCCAGCAGCCCGGGGACAGGGAGATACGAAAAACTGTTTTTT.

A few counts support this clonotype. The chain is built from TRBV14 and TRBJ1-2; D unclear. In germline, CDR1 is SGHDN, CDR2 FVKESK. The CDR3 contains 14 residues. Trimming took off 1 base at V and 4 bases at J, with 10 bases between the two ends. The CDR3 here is CASSQGIGVYGYTF. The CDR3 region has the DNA TGTGCCAGCAGCCAAGGGATAGGAGTCTATGGCTACACCTTC.

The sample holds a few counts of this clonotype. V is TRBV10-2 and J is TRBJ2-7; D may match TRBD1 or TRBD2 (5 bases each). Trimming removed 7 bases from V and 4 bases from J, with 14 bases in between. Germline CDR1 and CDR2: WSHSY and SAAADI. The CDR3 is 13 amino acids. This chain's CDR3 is CASTEAGSYEQYF. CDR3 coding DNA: TGCGCCAGCACGGAGGCAGGGAGTTACGAGCAGTACTTC.

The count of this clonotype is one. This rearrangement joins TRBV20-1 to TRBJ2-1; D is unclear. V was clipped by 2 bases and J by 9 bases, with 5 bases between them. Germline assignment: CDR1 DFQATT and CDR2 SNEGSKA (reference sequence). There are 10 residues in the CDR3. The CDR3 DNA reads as TGCAGTGCTAGACTCGTTGAGCAGTTCTTC. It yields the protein CSARLVEQFF.

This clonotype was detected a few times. CDR3 sequence reads: CSARDLDRGHSPLHF. The CDR3 coding sequence is TGCAGTGCTAGAGACCTGGACAGGGGACATTCACCCCTCCACTTT. The rearrangement uses TRBV20-1 and TRBJ1-6, with 9 positions matching TRBD1. Looked up from germline, CDR1 is DFQATT and CDR2 is SNEGSKA (reference sequence). After removal of 0 bases from V and 8 bases from J, the junction contained 5 bases not matched to a gene. The CDR3 runs 15 residues.

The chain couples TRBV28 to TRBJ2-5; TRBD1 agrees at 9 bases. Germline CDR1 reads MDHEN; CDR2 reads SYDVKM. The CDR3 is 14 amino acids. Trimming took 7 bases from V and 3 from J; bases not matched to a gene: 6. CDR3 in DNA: TGTGCCAGCATATCCACAGGGGGCAAAGAGACCCAGTACTTC. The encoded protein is CASISTGGKETQYF.

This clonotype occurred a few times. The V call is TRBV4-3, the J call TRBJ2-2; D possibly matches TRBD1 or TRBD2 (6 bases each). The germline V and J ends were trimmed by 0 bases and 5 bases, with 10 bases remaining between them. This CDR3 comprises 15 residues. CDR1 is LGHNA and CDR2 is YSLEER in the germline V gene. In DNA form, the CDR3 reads TGCGCCAGCAGCCAAGAAGGGGGGCGGACCGGGGAGCTGTTTTTT. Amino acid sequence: CASSQEGGRTGELFF.

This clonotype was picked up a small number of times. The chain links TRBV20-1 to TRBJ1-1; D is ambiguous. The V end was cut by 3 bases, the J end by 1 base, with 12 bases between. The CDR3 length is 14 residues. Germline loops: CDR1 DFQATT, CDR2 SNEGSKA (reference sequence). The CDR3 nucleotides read TGCAGTGCTAGGTCGGGCGGAGGGAACACTGAAGCTTTCTTT. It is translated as CSARSGGGNTEAFF.